This paragraph covers one TCR beta chain sequence. Its antigen remains unknown. These data are taken from a study of T cells in localized non-small cell lung cancer. Findings of the study overall: Multi-region tumor sequencing was not done, so intratumor heterogeneity could not be excluded. There was higher T cell clonality in uninvolved adjacent lung than in tumor, and it was highest there. Detection in adjacent lung was observed for a median roughly 62 of the top 100 tumor clones.

The method was immunoSEQ multiplex PCR; TCRdb's version includes in-frame clones alone and lacks a portion of them. The sample holds roughly 26,000 clones, around 85% seen once. V lost 6 bases and J lost 2, with 11 bases in between. Looked up from germline, CDR1 is SGHTS and CDR2 is YDEGEE. This CDR3 is built from 13 residues. The chain joins TRBV5-8 to TRBJ2-5; possible D gene TRBD2, 6 bases. The receptor was derived from a female donor older than 55 with stage II squamous cell lung carcinoma. The sequencing here drew on peripheral blood, taken before any cancer treatment. CDR3 protein: CASNRGTQETQYF. Written as DNA, the CDR3 is TGTGCCAGCAACCGAGGGACTCAAGAGACCCAGTACTTC.